The present T cell receptor (beta chain) was sequenced within a study of cytomegalovirus exposure and HLA in healthy donors. The germline CDR1 and CDR2 sequences are LNHDA and SQIVND (reference sequence). V lost 0 bases and J lost 2, with 8 bases in between. The CDR3 runs 14 residues. Study conclusions and caveats: Some V segments (TRBV6-2 and TRBV6-3 among them) were excluded as indistinguishable. A later analysis showed HLA-associated TCR beta chains outstripping equally common others in clonal expansion.

Concerning this clone itself: Its antigen is not known. The same CDR3 is also encoded by other DNA sequences in this sample.

The PCR made use of 60 Vbeta and 13 Jbeta primers. The repertoire was sequenced with immunoSEQ multiplex PCR; TCRdb's copy has only in-frame clones and lacks some. Among more than 85,000 clones listed, more than 60% were seen once. Each of the donors was a healthy bone marrow donor. There were likely unrecorded immune exposures, though donors were nominally healthy when sampled. The genes are TRBV19 and TRBJ2-7; tentatively, D is TRBD2 (6 bases). Sequencing input: PBMCs. This clonotype was sampled from a woman in her forties in good health and CMV-seropositive. This chain's CDR3 is CASSIEGGAYEQYF. The CDR3 DNA reads TGTGCCAGTAGTATAGAAGGAGGGGCCTACGAGCAGTACTTC.